Presented here are 13 T cell receptor beta chains from one specimen sequenced in a study of T cells in tuberculosis. Clones were sequenced by immunoSEQ multiplex PCR, and TCRdb holds only the in-frame ones, with some missing. The table has tens of thousands of clones, about 90% seen once. Sequencing was done on a sample of PBMCs. The receptor set was obtained from a donor under 30 with latent tuberculosis or without tuberculosis infection. Some clones in this sample may be carry-over from other donors' samples.

The chain employs TRBV5-4 and TRBJ2-3; D gene ambiguous. Germline-derived CDR1 and CDR2 are SGHNT and YYREEE (reference sequence). Trimming took 0 bases from V and 3 from J, leaving 2 bases between them. The CDR3 consists of 12 residues. The CDR3 DNA reads as TGTGCCAGCAGCTTGGTAACAGATACGCAGTATTTT. This encodes CASSLVTDTQYF.

The chain uses TRBV27 and TRBJ1-1, with 7 bases identical to TRBD1. The CDR3 covers 16 residues. V was clipped by 3 bases and J by 4 bases; unmatched bases: 11. Germline CDR1 and CDR2: MNHEY and SMNVEV (reference sequence). The CDR3 loop reads CASSLISQGRSTEAFF. CDR3 DNA sequence: TGTGCCAGCAGTTTGATCTCACAGGGGAGGAGCACTGAAGCTTTCTTT.

This chain links TRBV2 with TRBJ1-1; TRBD1 might be the D (6 bases). This CDR3 comprises 13 residues. V dropped 3 bases and J dropped 5 bases, with 10 bases sitting between them. Germline values: CDR1 SNHLY, CDR2 FYNNEI. CDR3 protein: CASSDGGRTEAFF. The DNA for the CDR3 is TGTGCCAGCAGTGACGGGGGGCGTACTGAAGCTTTCTTT.

The rearrangement joins TRBV2 to TRBJ2-3, with D possibly TRBD1 on 6 matching bases. Germline CDR1 is SNHLY and CDR2 is FYNNEI. V lost 1 base, J lost 5 bases, and 7 bases lay in between. The CDR3 contains 13 residues. CDR3 region: CASSEGGRDTQYF. The CDR3 DNA follows: TGTGCCAGCAGTGAAGGGGGGCGAGATACGCAGTATTTT.

This chain links TRBV15 with TRBJ1-1; the match to TRBD1 covers 8 bases. Germline CDR1 is LNHNV and CDR2 is YYDKDF (reference sequence). The junction had 6 bases not matched to a gene; V was cut back by 2 bases and J by 7 bases. There are 14 residues in the CDR3. DNA for the CDR3: TGTGCCACCAGCAGACGAGGACAGGGTGTTGAAGCTTTCTTT. It codes for CATSRRGQGVEAFF.

V is TRBV7-2 and J is TRBJ1-5; 11 nucleotides line up with TRBD1. CDR1 and CDR2 from the germline V gene are SGHTA and FQGNSA. J was trimmed by 2 bases and V by 5 bases; bases with no gene match: 11. The length of the CDR3 is 18 residues. The DNA of the CDR3 is TGTGCCAGCAGCCCCGGGACAGGGGGACCCTTTGGCAATCAGCCCCAGCATTTT. Translated: CASSPGTGGPFGNQPQHF.

This CDR3 reads CASSVFPGQGIHEQYF. CDR3 nucleotide sequence: TGTGCCAGCAGCGTATTTCCCGGACAGGGGATCCACGAGCAGTACTTC. This chain uses TRBV9 with TRBJ2-7; 9 nucleotides line up with TRBD1. Germline trimming cut 1 base from V and 5 bases from J; bases unmatched to any gene: 10. Germline V gene sequence: CDR1 SGDLS, CDR2 YYNGEE. The CDR3 has 16 residues.

The V and J genes are TRBV19 and TRBJ2-7; 7 positions match TRBD1. The CDR3 runs 13 residues. Germline trimming cut 10 bases from V and 3 bases from J; bases unmatched to any gene: 9. CDR1 is LNHDA, CDR2 SQIVND, per germline (reference sequence). The CDR3: CATSGQDNYEQYF. The CDR3 DNA reads TGTGCCACCTCCGGACAGGACAACTACGAGCAGTACTTC.

The CDR3, as DNA: TGTGCCACGGGACAGGGGTTCTACGAGCAGTACTTC. It yields the protein CATGQGFYEQYF. The rearrangement joins TRBV15 to TRBJ2-7, with 10 nucleotides matching TRBD1. After removal of 9 bases from V and 3 bases from J, the junction contained 2 bases not matched to a gene. This CDR3 contains 12 residues. In germline, CDR1 is LNHNV, CDR2 YYDKDF (reference sequence).

The CDR3 coding sequence is TGTGCCTGGGACCTAAACGGAGGGGAGACCCAGTACTTC. It specifies CAWDLNGGETQYF. The chain links TRBV30 to TRBJ2-5, with D tentatively TRBD2 (6 bases). CDR1 and CDR2 (germline): GTSNPN, SVGIG (reference sequence). CDR3 length equals 13 residues. V lost 5 bases and J 5 bases, leaving 15 bases between the germline ends. Supplemented by reference TRBV30 and TRBJ2-5, the full variable domain reads SQTIHQWPATLVQPVGSPLSLECTVEGTSNPNLYWYRQAAGRGLQLLFYSVGIGQISSEVPQNLSASRPQDRQFILSSKKLLLSDSGFYLCAWDLNGGETQYFGPGTRLLVL.

This chain joins TRBV27 and TRBJ2-2; no clear D gene. The V gene lost 1 base and the J gene lost 7 bases, with 4 bases spanning the gap. Germline V CDR1 and CDR2: MNHEY, SMNVEV (reference sequence). There are 12 residues in the CDR3. The CDR3 DNA sequence: TGTGCCAGCAGTTTATACGGCGGGGAGCTGTTTTTT. Translation gives CASSLYGGELFF.

The V gene is TRBV11-2, the J gene TRBJ2-3; D might be TRBD2 (6 bases). The ends were cut back, 3 bases at V and 6 bases at J, with 16 bases in the middle. CDR1 and CDR2 from the germline V gene are SGHAT and FQNNGV. This CDR3 is 15 amino acids long. CDR3 DNA: TGTGCCAGCAGCTTTTCCGGGACTTCCTGGGATACGCAGTATTTT. It translates to CASSFSGTSWDTQYF.

This clone came up once. V and J are TRBV2 and TRBJ1-4; tentative D call: TRBD1 (5 bases). There are 16 residues in the CDR3. The germline gives CDR1 SNHLY, CDR2 FYNNEI. Trimming took 9 bases from V and 3 from J, leaving 20 bases between them. This CDR3 reads CASEGREPEANEKLFF. In nucleotides, the CDR3 is TGTGCCAGTGAGGGGCGGGAGCCCGAGGCTAATGAAAAACTGTTTTTT.